The source of this T cell receptor (beta chain) is a study of cytomegalovirus exposure and HLA in healthy donors. The study's findings and limits: The authors enumerated around 150 TCR beta chains as linked to cytomegalovirus. Many donors shared some public TCRs, even though most TCR sequences were rare. Through in vitro validation, three CMV-associated chains were shown to be specific for CMV antigens.

Of note for this clone: Antigen: not known.

In germline, CDR1 is SGDLS, CDR2 YYNGEE. This CDR3 contains 16 residues. V lost 1 base and J lost 2; bases outside the gene matches: 8. Assay: immunoSEQ multiplex PCR; the TCRdb copy retains only in-frame clones and omits some. The table shows about 220,000 clones, with around nine tenths occurring only once. This sequence joins TRBV9 and TRBJ2-7, with TRBD2 matching 8 bases. This TCR derives from a man younger than 35 in good health and CMV-seronegative. The source material was PBMCs. The CDR3 DNA follows: TGTGCCAGCAGCGTATTGCCGTCGGGAGGGCCCTACGAGCAGTACTTC. Amino acid sequence: CASSVLPSGGPYEQYF.